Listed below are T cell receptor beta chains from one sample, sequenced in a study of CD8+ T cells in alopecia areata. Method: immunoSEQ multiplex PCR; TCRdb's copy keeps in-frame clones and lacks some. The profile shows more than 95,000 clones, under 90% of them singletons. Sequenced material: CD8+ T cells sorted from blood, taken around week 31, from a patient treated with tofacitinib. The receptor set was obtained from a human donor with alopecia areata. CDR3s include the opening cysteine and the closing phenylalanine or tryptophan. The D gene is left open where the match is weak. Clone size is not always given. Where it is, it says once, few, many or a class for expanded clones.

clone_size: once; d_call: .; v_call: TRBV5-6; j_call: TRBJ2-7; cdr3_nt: TGTGCCAGCAGTGTAGCAGGGAACTACGAGCAGTACTTC; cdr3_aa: CASSVAGNYEQYF
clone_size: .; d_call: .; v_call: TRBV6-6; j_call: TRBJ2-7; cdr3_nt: TGTGCCAGCCTAGGCAGCTACGAGCAGTACTTC; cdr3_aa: CASLGSYEQYF
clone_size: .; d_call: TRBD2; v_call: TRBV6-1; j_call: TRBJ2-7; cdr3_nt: TGTGCCGGCGCCGAAGCGGGAGTCGGGTACGAGCAGTACTTC; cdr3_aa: CAGAEAGVGYEQYF
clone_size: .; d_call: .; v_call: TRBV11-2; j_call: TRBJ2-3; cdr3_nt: TGTGCCAGCCCACTCAACGCAGATACGCAGTATTTT; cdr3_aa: CASPLNADTQYF
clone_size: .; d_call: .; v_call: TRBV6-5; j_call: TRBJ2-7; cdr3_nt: TGTGCCAGCAGTGGGACTTTACCAGGCAACGAGCAGTACTTC; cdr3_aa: CASSGTLPGNEQYF
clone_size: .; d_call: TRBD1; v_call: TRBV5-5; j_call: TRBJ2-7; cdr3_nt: TGTGCCAGCAGCTTAGGGGGCGACGAGCAGTACTTC; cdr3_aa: CASSLGGDEQYF
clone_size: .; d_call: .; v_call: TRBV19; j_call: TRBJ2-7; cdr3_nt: TGTGCCAGTACTCCGAGTTTTCCCGACTACGAGCAGTACTTC; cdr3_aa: CASTPSFPDYEQYF
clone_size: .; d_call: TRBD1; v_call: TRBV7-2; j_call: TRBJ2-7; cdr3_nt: TGTGCCAGCAGCATAGAGACAGGGGTCGGGGCCTACGAGCAGTACTTC; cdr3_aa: CASSIETGVGAYEQYF
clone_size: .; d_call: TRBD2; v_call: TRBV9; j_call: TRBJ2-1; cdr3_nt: TGTGCCAGCAGCCCTCCGGGGGGGCGGAATGAGCAGTTCTTC; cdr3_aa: CASSPPGGRNEQFF
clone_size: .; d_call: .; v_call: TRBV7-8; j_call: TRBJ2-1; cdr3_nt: TGTGCCAGCAGCTTAGCATTGGGGGGCTCGGGAAATGAGCAGTTCTTC; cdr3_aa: CASSLALGGSGNEQFF
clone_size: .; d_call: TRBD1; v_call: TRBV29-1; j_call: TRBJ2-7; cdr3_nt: TGCAGCGTTGAGAAAGGGGGACAGGGAGGGACCTACGAGCAGTACTTC; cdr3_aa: CSVEKGGQGGTYEQYF
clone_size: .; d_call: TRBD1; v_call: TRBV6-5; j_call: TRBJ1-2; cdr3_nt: TGTGCCAGCACCTGGACAGGGGGAAGCTATGGCTACACCTTC; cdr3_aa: CASTWTGGSYGYTF